This TCR beta chain was sequenced in a study of graft-versus-host responses after intestinal transplantation. Background on the study: The transplants performed in recipients were multivisceral, liver-intestinal, or isolated intestinal.

The CDR3 is 14 residues long. Between the trimmed V and J ends, which lost 5 bases and 3 bases, there was a span of 14 bases. Germline V lookup: CDR1 KGHSH, CDR2 LQKENI. Study results and caveats: GvH clones were identified in recipient marrow, with some first appearing in ileum or blood.

The table came from immunoSEQ multiplex PCR; TCRdb's copy has only in-frame clones and leaves some out. This repertoire shows 100,000 to 140,000 clones, 87% found once; its top ten account for roughly 0.64%. This clone was counted once. Its antigen is still unknown. The receptor was derived from a human donor who was the organ donor for an intestinal transplant. The chain couples TRBV18 to TRBJ2-7; D tentatively fits TRBD1 or TRBD2 (5 bases each). The specimen was unstimulated CD4+ T cells sorted from spleen or lymph node cells, collected before transplant. CDR3 DNA: TGTGCCAGCTCAACCGGGACCGCTGACTACGAGCAGTACTTC. Translation: CASSTGTADYEQYF.